Listed below are T cell receptor beta chains from one sample, sequenced in a study of blood T cell repertoires in COVID-19. The protocol was immunoSEQ multiplex PCR, while the TCRdb copy is restricted to in-frame clones and leaves out a portion. The table lists 250,000 or so clones, roughly 88% of them singletons. Input material: PBMCs or T cells enriched from blood (not recorded which). The source is a woman aged 35 to 49 with acute COVID-19. Each CDR3 is given with its conserved first and last residue. The D gene is left open where the match is weak. Expanded clones get a size class; other rows say once, few or many, or leave the size out.

>.|TRBD1|TRBV7-2|TRBJ1-2
CASSRRTGTRVYHGYTF
TGTGCCAGCAGTCGTAGGACAGGAACTCGGGTGTATCATGGCTACACCTTC
>.|TRBD2|TRBV7-9|TRBJ2-3
CASSSPRLAGTDTQYF
TGTGCCAGCAGCTCCCCAAGGCTAGCGGGTACAGATACGCAGTATTTT
>.|.|TRBV29-1|TRBJ2-5
CSGFTGWETQYF
TGCAGCGGTTTCACGGGATGGGAGACCCAGTACTTC
>.|TRBD1|TRBV2|TRBJ1-3
CASRDSPGGGNTIYF
TGTGCCAGCAGAGACTCGCCAGGGGGAGGAAACACCATATATTTT
>.|TRBD1|TRBV29-1|TRBJ1-2
CSVGGMRQGIGGYTF
TGCAGCGTTGGGGGGATGCGACAGGGGATAGGCGGCTACACCTTC
>.|.|TRBV10-2|TRBJ2-1
CASSEGSSMVIEQFF
TGCGCCAGCAGTGAAGGTAGCTCAATGGTCATTGAGCAGTTCTTC
>.|TRBD1|TRBV14|TRBJ2-5
CASSQRRDSGNSETQYF
TGTGCCAGCAGCCAACGCCGGGACAGCGGAAATTCGGAGACCCAGTACTTC
>.|.|TRBV24-1|TRBJ1-5
CATRGSGGPNQPQHF
TGTGCCACCCGGGGGAGCGGGGGCCCAAATCAGCCCCAGCATTTT
>.|TRBD2|TRBV7-2|TRBJ2-5
CASSKGLAGQRGETQYF
TGTGCCAGCAGCAAGGGACTAGCGGGACAACGGGGAGAGACCCAGTACTTC
>once|.|TRBV7-2|TRBJ2-1
CASSLAQASSYNEQFF
TGTGCCAGCAGCTTAGCACAGGCAAGCTCCTACAATGAGCAGTTCTTC
>.|.|TRBV11-2|TRBJ2-2
CASSLRGHNTGELFF
TGTGCCAGCAGCTTGCGAGGACACAACACCGGGGAGCTGTTTTTT
>.|TRBD1|TRBV5-5|TRBJ2-1
CASSETGGAPYNEQFF
TGTGCCAGCAGCGAAACAGGGGGCGCCCCCTACAATGAGCAGTTCTTC
>.|.|TRBV12-3/TRBV12-4|TRBJ1-2
CASFELYGYTF
TGTGCCAGCTTCGAACTCTATGGCTACACCTTC
>.|TRBD2|TRBV10-1|TRBJ2-3
CASSDQRGGTDTQYF
TGCGCCAGCAGTGATCAGCGGGGGGGCACAGATACGCAGTATTTT
>.|TRBD2|TRBV30|TRBJ2-5
CAWSTGGNQETQYF
TGTGCCTGGAGTACGGGGGGGAATCAAGAGACCCAGTACTTC
>.|.|TRBV5-8|TRBJ1-1
CASSLRQGRTEAFF
TGTGCCAGCAGCCTAAGGCAGGGAAGGACTGAAGCTTTCTTT
>.|.|TRBV20-1|TRBJ2-1
CSARLVNEQFF
TGCAGTGCCCGACTAGTCAATGAGCAGTTCTTC
>few|.|TRBV2|TRBJ2-4
CASSGGRLENIQYF
TGTGCCAGCAGTGGGGGGAGGCTTGAAAACATTCAGTACTTC
>.|.|TRBV15|TRBJ1-2
CATSRNRDYGYTF
TGTGCCACCAGCAGAAACAGGGACTATGGCTACACCTTC
>.|.|TRBV11-2|TRBJ1-2
CASSLNAVIRDGYTF
TGTGCCAGCTCCCTGAACGCCGTGATCCGGGATGGCTACACCTTC
>.|TRBD2|TRBV19|TRBJ2-1
CASSARTSGGNAYNEQFF
TGTGCCAGTAGTGCGAGGACTAGCGGGGGGAATGCCTACAATGAGCAGTTCTTC
>.|.|TRBV20-1|TRBJ2-2
CSASVPRTRTGELFF
TGCAGTGCTAGTGTCCCTCGAACGAGGACCGGGGAGCTGTTTTTT
>.|.|TRBV5-1|TRBJ1-6
CASSGGQVYNSPLHF
TGCGCCAGCAGCGGGGGACAAGTTTATAATTCACCCCTCCACTTT
>once|TRBD1|TRBV25-1|TRBJ2-2
CASSVGQGNGELFF
TGTGCCAGCAGTGTTGGACAGGGTAACGGGGAGCTGTTTTTT